This T cell receptor beta chain is from a study of T cells in Graves' hyperthyroidism and ophthalmopathy. As to this clonotype: Its antigen is still unknown.

TCR beta CDR3 regions were amplified from RNA transcripts. The HTBI set primed first-round TCR CDR3 RT-PCR. TCRdb processed the multiplex PCR reads anew with MiXCR; each CDR3 protein has one entry. The sample shows nearly 750,000 distinct CDR3 sequences, 30% to 40% of them seen only once. Study-wide points: Progression to ophthalmopathy was predicted a median of roughly seven months early.

Sequencing was carried out using blood. This TCR was sampled from a woman in her 40s with Graves' hyperthyroidism.

DNA of the CDR3: TGTGCCACCAGGGGCGGGGTCTCTGGGGCCAACGTCCTGACTTTC. As protein: CATRGGVSGANVLTF. The chain combines TRBV10-3 with TRBJ2-6; perhaps D is TRBD1 or TRBD2 (6 bases each). CDR1 and CDR2 from the germline V gene are ENHRY and SYGVKD. Trimming cost V 10 bases and J 0 bases, with 13 bases left between them. This CDR3 is 15 amino acids long.